This T cell receptor (beta chain) was found in a study of neurological immune-mediated disorders (dated by TCRdb to 2018 to 2020). With regard to the full study: Peripheral blood TCR-beta repertoires from patients with HTLV-I-associated myelopathy (HAM/TSP), patients with multiple sclerosis, and healthy controls were compared in the study using UMI-based sequencing. The roughly 110 TCR-beta libraries covered PBMC samples along with longitudinal samples, technical triplicates, and paired sorted CD4+ and CD8+ T-cell subsets. The cohort was made up of approximately 71 subjects, consisting of about 14 HAM/TSP patients, some 34 multiple sclerosis patients and approximately 20 healthy controls. Longitudinal HAM/TSP and healthy donors had 3 time-points each (3-40 month intervals). Results the study describes overall, beyond this receptor: The highest TCR clonal expansion was observed in HAM/TSP patients, whereas the lowest was observed in MS patients, even when compared with healthy controls. Expanded clones from different subjects shared no identical CDR3 amino acid sequences, which suggests that TCR-beta repertoires were private in all groups.

There are many counts of this clonotype. The antigen it recognizes is unknown. The input lacks base qualities; no much larger clone sits a single base away. Measured from the cysteine to the phenylalanine, the CDR3 is 12 residues long. Just the 36-base CDR3 DNA is kept, in frame starting at base 1. The germline V gene (reference sequence) specifies MNHNY as CDR1 and SVGAGI as CDR2. The germline ends are 4 bases apart after V is trimmed by 2 bases and J by 2 bases. Reading the label with the study, this specimen's time point is: longitudinal time-point 1 (baseline). For unsorted PBMC libraries, 2 million PBMCs were used after storage in RNAlater at -80 degrees C until RNA extraction. PBMCs were separated from peripheral blood using Ficoll-Hypaque density gradient centrifugation and then cryopreserved in liquid nitrogen. cDNA was synthesized by template-switch 5'RACE using a primer carrying a 10-nucleotide random unique molecular identifier by which each TCR transcript was tagged. Over 160 million TCR-beta sequences, covering 15-18 subjects, were produced in each sequencing run. Total RNA was extracted with the RNeasy kit. The KAPA Real-time Library Amplification kit was used to amplify TCR-beta VDJ regions with primers for the TCR constant region and the 5'RACE anchor. A first PCR added sample indexes and Illumina adaptors, after which a second PCR increased the library yield. The roughly 650 bp TCR product was size-selected on a 2% E-gel SizeSelection system after Ampure bead purification. Before pooling, libraries had their quality checked on a Bioanalyzer, their concentration measured with Qubit, and their quantity determined with the Kapa Library Quantification kit. Paired-end 2 x 150 bp sequencing of the libraries was performed on an Illumina HiSeq 2500. To increase sequence diversity, about 25-31% phiX was spiked into each library pool. For the original study's pipeline: Quality-filtered reads were processed with the UMI-based MiGEC pipeline, which removed over 75% of raw TCR sequences during error correction. IMGT germline references were used for aligning VDJ genes, and each clonotype was defined as a unique CDR3 amino acid sequence together with its V-J genes. Clonal expansion, Shannon diversity and CDR3 relatedness were evaluated with VDJtools (CalcPairwiseDistances, ClusterSamples), while phylogenetic trees were built in CLCbio workbench. Expanded clones were defined as having at least 8 unique UMIs, based on coefficient-of-variation modelling across technical triplicates. TCRdb cleaned the public reads at Q25 with fastp, built clones with MiXCR and kept in-frame beta chains. CDR3 protein sequences are deduplicated, and each keeps its most common genes and DNA. For this entry, the V and J calls and clone size follow TCRdb and not the study's own pipeline. This sample gives some 54,000 distinct CDR3 sequences in total; roughly 10% of them show up just once. The ten biggest clones cover 5% to 8.5% of the sample.

Sequencing was done on a sample of PBMCs. Recombination connected TRBV6-6 to TRBJ2-7, with no confidently assigned D gene. The receptor was derived from a male donor with HTLV-1-associated myelopathy (HAM/TSP). The DNA reads as follows: TGTGCCAGCAGTTACGTGGCCTACGAGCAGTACTTC. Its product reads: CASSYVAYEQYF.